The next 27 T cell receptor beta chains were all read from a single sample in a study of blood T cell repertoires in COVID-19. This table comes from immunoSEQ multiplex PCR, and its TCRdb copy is limited to in-frame clones, with some not included. This sample has about 250,000 clones, with over 75% found just once. Material: PBMCs or T cells enriched from blood (not recorded which). The receptors were sampled from a man aged 40-49 years who had recovered from COVID-19.

This chain uses TRBV6-6 with TRBJ2-1; weak D call: TRBD2 (5 bases). V lost 9 bases to trimming and J lost 2 bases, with 14 bases between them. CDR3 length: 14 amino acids. Germline loops: CDR1 MNHNY, CDR2 SVGAGI (reference sequence). The CDR3 sequence is CASHREATYNEQFF. As DNA, the CDR3 is TGTGCCAGTCACCGGGAAGCAACCTACAATGAGCAGTTCTTC.

CDR3 nucleotide sequence: TGCGCCAGCAGCCAAGATCCGGCGGGGGGGGCCAACGTCCTGACTTTC. Its protein product is CASSQDPAGGANVLTF. The genes are TRBV4-3 and TRBJ2-6; a weak D match, TRBD2 (6 bases). Trimming left V 0 bases short and J 4 bases short, with 10 bases between. The germline V gene has CDR1 LGHNA and CDR2 YSLEER. The CDR3 covers 16 residues.

This clone showed up just once. CDR3 amino acids: CASSQALNTDTQYF. In DNA, the CDR3 is TGCGCCAGCAGCCAAGCCCTAAACACAGATACGCAGTATTTT. The chain links TRBV4-1 to TRBJ2-3; D gene unclear. The CDR3 is 14 residues long. V dropped 1 base and J dropped 2 bases, with 7 bases sitting between them. In germline, CDR1 is MGHRA, CDR2 YSYEKL.

The chain couples TRBV19 to TRBJ1-2, with 7 bases matching TRBD1. This CDR3 is built from 15 residues. The germline CDR1 and CDR2 sequences are LNHDA and SQIVND (reference sequence). V was clipped by 5 bases and J by 0 bases; unmatched bases: 6. In DNA form, the CDR3 reads TGTGCCAGTAGTCCGTGGGACAGAGCTAACTATGGCTACACCTTC. This gives the protein CASSPWDRANYGYTF.

The chain has TRBV9 and TRBJ1-1, with D possibly matching TRBD1 (5 bases). Trimming left V 0 bases short and J 1 base short, with 10 bases between. The CDR3 is made up of 15 amino acids. The germline V gene encodes CDR1 SGDLS and CDR2 YYNGEE. The CDR3 protein is CASSVGRGGNTEAFF. The CDR3 DNA reads TGTGCCAGCAGCGTAGGTCGGGGGGGGAACACTGAAGCTTTCTTT. Drawing the rest from reference TRBV9 and TRBJ1-1, the complete variable domain is DSGVTQTPKHLITATGQRVTLRCSPRSGDLSVYWYQQSLDQGLQFLIQYYNGEERAKGNILERFSAQQFPDLHSELNLSSLELGDSALYFCASSVGRGGNTEAFFGQGTRLTVV.

This rearrangement joins TRBV7-9 to TRBJ1-1, with a tentative D call TRBD1 (6 bases). This CDR3 comprises 14 residues. The V end was cut by 5 bases, the J end by 5 bases, with 15 bases between. Germline CDR1 is SEHNR and CDR2 is FQNEAQ (reference sequence). The chain's CDR3 is CASSLTGLGTEAFF. Written as DNA, the CDR3 is TGTGCCAGCAGCCTTACAGGGCTAGGGACTGAAGCTTTCTTT.

The chain is built from TRBV6-4 and TRBJ1-2; 9 bases line up with TRBD1. The CDR3 runs to 16 residues. CDR1 is MRHNA, CDR2 SNTAGT, per germline. With V trimmed by 8 bases and J by 4 bases, 14 bases remained unmatched. The CDR3 bases are TGTGCCAGCCACCCGGATCCGGGACAGGGAGGCTATGGCTACACCTTC. Amino acid sequence: CASHPDPGQGGYGYTF.

The chain is built from TRBV6-5 and TRBJ2-2, with a tentative D call TRBD2 (5 bases). Germline V gene sequence: CDR1 MNHEY, CDR2 SVGAGI. This CDR3 region has 16 residues. V was clipped by 2 bases and J by 4 bases, with 14 bases between them. In DNA form, the CDR3 reads TGTGCCAGCAGTTACGGCGTAGGGAGATCCACCGGGGAGCTGTTTTTT. This gives the protein CASSYGVGRSTGELFF.

This clone was picked up a small number of times. V and J are TRBV30 and TRBJ1-6; D call uncertain. This CDR3 is 14 amino acids long. The germline V gene has CDR1 GTSNPN and CDR2 SVGIG (reference sequence). V lost 0 bases and J lost 13, with 16 bases in between. Here the CDR3 reads CAWSVSAHGAPLHF. DNA of the CDR3: TGTGCCTGGAGTGTATCGGCCCACGGAGCCCCCCTCCACTTT.

This chain connects TRBV9 to TRBJ1-2, with D possibly being TRBD1 (5 bases). Trimming took 1 base from V and 2 from J, leaving 9 bases between them. Germline V CDR1 and CDR2: SGDLS, YYNGEE. The CDR3 contains 14 residues. CDR3 residues: CASSVLGRNYGYTF. The CDR3 region has the DNA TGTGCCAGCAGCGTATTGGGGCGGAACTATGGCTACACCTTC.

CDR3 nucleotides: TGTGCCAGCAGCTTAGCGCAGGGGCCCAATGAAAAACTGTTTTTT. The encoded protein is CASSLAQGPNEKLFF. The chain combines TRBV7-8 with TRBJ1-4; weak D call: TRBD1 (6 bases). V was cut by 0 bases and J by 5 bases, with 10 bases left in between. This CDR3 region has 15 residues. Germline V gene sequence: CDR1 SGHVS, CDR2 FQNEAQ.

This chain uses TRBV11-1 with TRBJ2-5, with D perhaps TRBD2 (6 bases). V lost 0 bases, J lost 5 bases, and 13 bases lay in between. The CDR3 covers 15 residues. The germline CDR1 and CDR2 sequences are SGHAT and FQDESV (reference sequence). The CDR3 DNA reads TGTGCCAGCAGCTTAGCGCCGGAGGGGCTGGAGACCCAGTACTTC. Translating it yields CASSLAPEGLETQYF.

The genes are TRBV3-1 (or the pseudogene TRBV3-2) and TRBJ2-3; 14 positions agree with TRBD2. This CDR3 spans 20 amino acids. The germline V gene encodes CDR1 LGHDT and CDR2 YNNKEL (reference sequence). J was trimmed by 3 bases and V by 0 bases; bases with no gene match: 11. The CDR3 coding sequence is TGTGCCAGCAGCCAAGATCATCGCCGACTAGCGGGGGGGCCTACAGATACGCAGTATTTT. Its protein is CASSQDHRRLAGGPTDTQYF.

The chain uses TRBV2 and TRBJ1-2; D not certain. CDR1 SNHLY and CDR2 FYNNEI come from the germline V gene. V was cut by 1 base and J by 8 bases, with 8 bases left in between. The CDR3 totals 12 residues. CDR3 bases: TGTGCCAGCAGTGAAGTTCTGGCAGGCTACACCTTC. It yields the protein CASSEVLAGYTF.

The V and J genes are TRBV30 and TRBJ1-2; D ambiguous. Trimming cost V 8 bases and J 2 bases, with 9 bases left between them. Germline V gene data show CDR1 as GTSNPN and CDR2 as SVGIG (reference sequence). The CDR3 is 11 amino acids. The CDR3: CAREFNYGYTF. CDR3 bases: TGTGCCCGAGAATTCAACTATGGCTACACCTTC. Combining the CDR3 with reference TRBV30 and TRBJ1-2 gives the whole variable domain SQTIHQWPATLVQPVGSPLSLECTVEGTSNPNLYWYRQAAGRGLQLLFYSVGIGQISSEVPQNLSASRPQDRQFILSSKKLLLSDSGFYLCAREFNYGYTFGSGTRLTVV.

The CDR3 DNA sequence: TGCGCCAGCGCAGAGCGGCGGGAGGGCGAGCAGTACTTC. It codes for CASAERREGEQYF. The chain combines TRBV5-1 with TRBJ2-7, with 9 nucleotides matching TRBD2. CDR3 size: 13 residues. Germline trimming cut 7 bases from V and 6 bases from J; bases unmatched to any gene: 8. Germline V gene sequence: CDR1 SGHRS, CDR2 YFSETQ.

The V gene is TRBV5-4, the J gene TRBJ1-4; possibly TRBD1 for D (6 bases). V lost 0 bases and J lost 8, with 14 bases in between. The germline gives CDR1 SGHNT, CDR2 YYREEE (reference sequence). The CDR3 totals 15 residues. The CDR3 here is CASSLARQGHEKLFF. The CDR3 bases are TGTGCCAGCAGCTTGGCAAGGCAGGGACACGAAAAACTGTTTTTT.

This sequence joins TRBV27 and TRBJ1-5; D is perhaps TRBD1 (5 bases). The CDR3 runs to 17 residues. V was clipped by 6 bases and J by 4 bases, with 22 bases between them. Per germline, CDR1 MNHEY and CDR2 SMNVEV (reference sequence). CDR3 DNA: TGTGCCAGCAGGGGATGGGGCGGCGAACGCCTTAATCAGCCCCAGCATTTT. Translated, it gives CASRGWGGERLNQPQHF.

V and J are TRBV27 and TRBJ1-2; perhaps TRBD1 as D (5 bases). Germline CDR1 reads MNHEY; CDR2 reads SMNVEV (reference sequence). The CDR3 has 13 amino acids. The V and J ends lost 5 bases and 7 bases respectively, with 14 bases between them. The CDR3 sequence: CASSKIDRGGYTF. CDR3 DNA sequence: TGTGCCAGCAGTAAAATCGACAGAGGTGGCTACACCTTC.

DNA of the CDR3: TGCGCCAGCAGCCCCCTACAGTCGAACTATGGCTACACCTTC. The encoded protein is CASSPLQSNYGYTF. The chain links TRBV5-1 to TRBJ1-2; D ambiguous. Germline assignment: CDR1 SGHRS and CDR2 YFSETQ. The CDR3 sequence is 14 residues long. Trimming left V 4 bases short and J 2 bases short, with 12 bases between.

The V call is TRBV5-1, the J call TRBJ2-7, with 8 bases identical to TRBD1. Trimming cost V 0 bases and J 2 bases; bases outside gene matches: 4. The CDR3 runs 15 residues. Germline assignment: CDR1 SGHRS and CDR2 YFSETQ. The CDR3 bases are TGCGCCAGCAGCTTGGACAGGGGGAACCCCTACGAGCAGTACTTC. It specifies CASSLDRGNPYEQYF.

The chain links TRBV18 to TRBJ2-5; TRBD1 matches 8 bases. Unmatched junction bases numbered 4, after V lost 1 base and J lost 3 bases. Germline CDR1 reads KGHSH; CDR2 reads LQKENI. This CDR3 spans 15 amino acids. The DNA of the CDR3 is TGTGCCAGCTCACCACGGACAGGGTGGGAAGAGACCCAGTACTTC. It yields the protein CASSPRTGWEETQYF.

This clone was counted only a few times. This chain links TRBV7-2 with TRBJ2-2; a weak D match, TRBD1 (5 bases). Between the trimmed V and J ends, which lost 3 bases and 6 bases, there was a span of 8 bases. CDR1 and CDR2 (germline): SGHTA, FQGNSA. The CDR3 is 13 residues long. The DNA of the CDR3 is TGTGCCAGCAGCTTCAGGGTGTCCGGGGAGCTGTTTTTT. It yields the protein CASSFRVSGELFF.

The chain couples TRBV30 to TRBJ2-3; 8 bases line up with TRBD2. CDR3 length: 14 amino acids. In germline, CDR1 is GTSNPN, CDR2 SVGIG (reference sequence). Trimming cost V 2 bases and J 0 bases; bases outside gene matches: 1. CDR3 sequence: CAWSSGGSTDTQYF. For the CDR3, the DNA is TGTGCCTGGAGTAGCGGGGGTAGCACAGATACGCAGTATTTT.

V usage is TRBV5-8 and J usage is TRBJ2-1; 13 bases are a match to TRBD2. Losses at the gene ends were 4 bases for V and 7 bases for J; bases not matched to a gene: 8. Germline CDR1 is SGHTS and CDR2 is YDEGEE. This CDR3 comprises 16 residues. CDR3 residues: CASSPGAGLAGNEQFF. The CDR3 nucleotides are TGTGCCAGCAGCCCTGGGGCGGGACTAGCGGGAAATGAGCAGTTCTTC.

V is TRBV29-1 and J is TRBJ1-4; D gene unclear. Germline V gives CDR1 SQVTM, CDR2 ANQGSEA. This CDR3 contains 14 residues. V gave up 2 bases and J gave up 0 bases, with 7 bases separating them. CDR3 protein: CSVEISATNEKLFF. For the CDR3, the DNA is TGCAGCGTTGAAATATCAGCAACTAATGAAAAACTGTTTTTT.

This clone was seen a handful of times. The chain couples TRBV5-5 to TRBJ1-4; a weak D match, TRBD1 (5 bases). The germline V gene has CDR1 SGHKS and CDR2 YYEKEE (reference sequence). The V gene lost 3 bases and the J gene lost 2 bases, with 17 bases spanning the gap. CDR3 size: 17 residues. Here the CDR3 DNA reads TGTGCCAGCAGCTGGGGCCATCTCGGGGGGACTAATGAAAAACTGTTTTTT. As protein: CASSWGHLGGTNEKLFF. Filled out from reference TRBV5-5 and TRBJ1-4, the complete variable domain reads DAGVTQSPTHLIKTRGQQVTLRCSPISGHKSVSWYQQVLGQGPQFIFQYYEKEERGRGNFPDRFSARQFPNYSSELNVNALLLGDSALYLCASSWGHLGGTNEKLFFGSGTQLSVL.